This entry concerns a single T cell receptor beta chain. Authors' methods: By means of reference gene primer amplification, nucleated cell counts were estimated. Sequencing used immunoSEQ multiplex PCR; TCRdb keeps in-frame clones, though not all of them. The V and J calls and clone size are taken from that table; D and trimming were inferred from the DNA. The repertoire includes 350,000 to 450,000 clones, 89% of them detected once, and 1.7% sits in the top ten. The data were taken from a study of blood T cell repertoires in COVID-19. Everyone who took part was about 18 to 90 years old, and they came from about 25 US areas. V dropped 3 bases and J dropped 7; count of bases not matched to a gene: 12. Per the germline V gene, CDR1 is SGHTA and CDR2 is FQGTGA. CDR3 length equals 15 residues.

The chain has TRBV7-3 and TRBJ2-7; 7 positions match TRBD2. The source material was PBMCs or T cells enriched from blood (not recorded which). This TCR came from a woman in her 30s who had recovered from COVID-19. The CDR3 region has the DNA TGTGCCAGCAGCTTGTTACAAGCGGGAATCGGGGAGCAGTACTTC. This sequence encodes CASSLLQAGIGEQYF.